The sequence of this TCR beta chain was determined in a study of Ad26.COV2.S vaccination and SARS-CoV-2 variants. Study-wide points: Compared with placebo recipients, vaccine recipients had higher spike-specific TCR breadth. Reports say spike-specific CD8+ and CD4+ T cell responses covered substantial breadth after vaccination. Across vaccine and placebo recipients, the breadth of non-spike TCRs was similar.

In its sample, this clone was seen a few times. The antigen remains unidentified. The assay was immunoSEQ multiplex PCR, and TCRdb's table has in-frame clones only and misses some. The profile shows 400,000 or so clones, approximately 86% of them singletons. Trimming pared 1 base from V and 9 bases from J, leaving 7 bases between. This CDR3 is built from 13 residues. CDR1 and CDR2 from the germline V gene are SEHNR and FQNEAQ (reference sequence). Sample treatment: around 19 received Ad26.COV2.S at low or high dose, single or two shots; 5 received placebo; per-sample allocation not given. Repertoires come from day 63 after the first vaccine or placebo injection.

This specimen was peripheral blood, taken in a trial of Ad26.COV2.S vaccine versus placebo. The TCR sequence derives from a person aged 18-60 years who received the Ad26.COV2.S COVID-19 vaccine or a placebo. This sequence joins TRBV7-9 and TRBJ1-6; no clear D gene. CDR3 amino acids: CASSLDGGSPLHF. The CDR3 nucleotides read TGTGCCAGCAGCTTAGACGGAGGTTCACCCCTCCACTTT.